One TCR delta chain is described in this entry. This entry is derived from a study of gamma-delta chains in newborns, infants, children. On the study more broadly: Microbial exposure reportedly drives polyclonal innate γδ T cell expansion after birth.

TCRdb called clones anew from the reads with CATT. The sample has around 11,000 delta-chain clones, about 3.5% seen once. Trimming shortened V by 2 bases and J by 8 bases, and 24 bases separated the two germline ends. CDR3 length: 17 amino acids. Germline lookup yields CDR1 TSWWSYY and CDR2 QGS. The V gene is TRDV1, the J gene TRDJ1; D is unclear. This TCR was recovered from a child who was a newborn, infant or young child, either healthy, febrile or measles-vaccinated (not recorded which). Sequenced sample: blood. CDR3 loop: CALGECSTQLFKLKLIF. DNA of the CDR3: TGTGCTCTTGGGGAATGTTCTACTCAGCTGTTCAAATTAAAACTCATCTTT.